Shown below are 2 T cell receptor beta chains from a single sample sequenced in a study of CD8 T cells in Susac syndrome. RNA, at roughly 0.5 to 1 ug, was reverse transcribed with random hexamers. TCRdb itself ran the immunoSEQ multiplex PCR reads through MiXCR, one entry per CDR3 protein. This table holds roughly 76,000 distinct CDR3 sequences, 85% to 95% found once. The sample taken for sequencing was CD8+ T cells from PBMCs. The receptor set was obtained from a human donor with Susac syndrome.

This chain joins TRBV5-1 and TRBJ1-4, with 7 bases fitting TRBD1. Looked up from germline, CDR1 is SGHRS and CDR2 is YFSETQ. CDR3 length: 15 amino acids. J gave up 8 bases and V 0 bases, and 7 bases lay outside the gene matches. CDR3 sequence: CASSLALTGREKLFF. CDR3 bases: TGCGCCAGCAGCTTGGCCTTGACAGGGCGGGAAAAACTGTTTTTT.

The chain recombines TRBV20-1 with TRBJ2-5, with D uncertain. V dropped 2 bases and J dropped 5 bases, with 6 bases sitting between them. The germline gives CDR1 DFQATT, CDR2 SNEGSKA (reference sequence). This CDR3 spans 11 amino acids. CDR3 amino acids: CSARSRETQYF. CDR3 in DNA: TGCAGTGCTAGATCCCGGGAGACCCAGTACTTC.